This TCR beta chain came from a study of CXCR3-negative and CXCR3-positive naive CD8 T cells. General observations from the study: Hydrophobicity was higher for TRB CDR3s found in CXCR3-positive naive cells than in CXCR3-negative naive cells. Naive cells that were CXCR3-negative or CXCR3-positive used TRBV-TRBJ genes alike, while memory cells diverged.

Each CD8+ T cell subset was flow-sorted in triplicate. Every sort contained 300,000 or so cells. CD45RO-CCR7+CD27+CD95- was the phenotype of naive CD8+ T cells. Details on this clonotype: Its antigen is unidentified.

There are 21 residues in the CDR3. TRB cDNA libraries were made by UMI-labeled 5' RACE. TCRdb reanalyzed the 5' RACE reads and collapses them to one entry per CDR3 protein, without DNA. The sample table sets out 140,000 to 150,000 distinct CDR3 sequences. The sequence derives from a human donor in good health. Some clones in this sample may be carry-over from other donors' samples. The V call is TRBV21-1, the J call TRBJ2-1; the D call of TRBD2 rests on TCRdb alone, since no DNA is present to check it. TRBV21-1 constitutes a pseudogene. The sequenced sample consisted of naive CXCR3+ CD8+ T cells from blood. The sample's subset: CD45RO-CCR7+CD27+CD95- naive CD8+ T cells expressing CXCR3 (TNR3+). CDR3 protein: CASSPGGTPEGPRPTYNEQFF.